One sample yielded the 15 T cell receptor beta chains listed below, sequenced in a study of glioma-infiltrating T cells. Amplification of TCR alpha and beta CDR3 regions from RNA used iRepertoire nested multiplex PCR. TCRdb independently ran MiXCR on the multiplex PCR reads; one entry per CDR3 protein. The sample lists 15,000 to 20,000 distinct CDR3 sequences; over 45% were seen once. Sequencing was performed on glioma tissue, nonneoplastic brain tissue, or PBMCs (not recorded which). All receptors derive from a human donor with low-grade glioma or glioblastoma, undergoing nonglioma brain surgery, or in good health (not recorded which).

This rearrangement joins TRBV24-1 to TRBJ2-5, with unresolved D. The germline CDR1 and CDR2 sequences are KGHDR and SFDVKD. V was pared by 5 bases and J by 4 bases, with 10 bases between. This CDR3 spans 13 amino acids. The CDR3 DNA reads TGTGCCACCAGTGGTGATTTTGGAGAGACCCAGTACTTC. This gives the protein CATSGDFGETQYF.

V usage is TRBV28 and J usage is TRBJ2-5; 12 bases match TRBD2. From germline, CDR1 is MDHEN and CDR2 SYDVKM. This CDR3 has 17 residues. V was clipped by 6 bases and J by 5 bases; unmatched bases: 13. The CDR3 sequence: CASSSIPGTSGFETQYF. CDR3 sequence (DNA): TGTGCCAGCAGCTCCATTCCCGGGACTAGCGGGTTTGAGACCCAGTACTTC.

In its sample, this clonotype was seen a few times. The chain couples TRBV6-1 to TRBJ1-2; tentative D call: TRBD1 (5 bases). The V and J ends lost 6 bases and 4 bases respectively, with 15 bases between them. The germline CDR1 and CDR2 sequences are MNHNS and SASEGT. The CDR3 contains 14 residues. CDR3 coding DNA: TGTGCCAGCAGGATCATACAGGCCGCCTATGGCTACACCTTC. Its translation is CASRIIQAAYGYTF.

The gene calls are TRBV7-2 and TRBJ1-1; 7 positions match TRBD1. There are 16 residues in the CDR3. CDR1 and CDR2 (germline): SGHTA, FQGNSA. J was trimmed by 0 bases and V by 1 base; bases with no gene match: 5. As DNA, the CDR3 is TGTGCCAGCAGCTTAGTAGGGGGCCCTATGAACACTGAAGCTTTCTTT. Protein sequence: CASSLVGGPMNTEAFF.

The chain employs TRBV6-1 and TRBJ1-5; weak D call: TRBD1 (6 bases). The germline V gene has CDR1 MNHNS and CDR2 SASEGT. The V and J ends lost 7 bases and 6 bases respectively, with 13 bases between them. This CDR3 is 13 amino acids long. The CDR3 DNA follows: TGTGCCAGCACTCACAGGGTCTGTCAGCCCCAGCATTTT. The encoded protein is CASTHRVCQPQHF.

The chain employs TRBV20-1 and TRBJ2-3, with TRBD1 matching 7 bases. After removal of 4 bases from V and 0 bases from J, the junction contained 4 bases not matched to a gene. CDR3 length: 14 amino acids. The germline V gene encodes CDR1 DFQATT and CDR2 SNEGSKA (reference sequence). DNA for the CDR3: TGCAGTGCTACTCGGACAGGAAGCACAGATACGCAGTATTTT. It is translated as CSATRTGSTDTQYF.

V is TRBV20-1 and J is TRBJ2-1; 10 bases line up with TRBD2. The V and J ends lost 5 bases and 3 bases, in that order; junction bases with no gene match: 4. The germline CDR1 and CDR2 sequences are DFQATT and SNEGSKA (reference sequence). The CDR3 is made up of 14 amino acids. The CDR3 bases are TGCAGTGCTCGAACTAGCGGGGTCTACAATGAGCAGTTCTTC. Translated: CSARTSGVYNEQFF.

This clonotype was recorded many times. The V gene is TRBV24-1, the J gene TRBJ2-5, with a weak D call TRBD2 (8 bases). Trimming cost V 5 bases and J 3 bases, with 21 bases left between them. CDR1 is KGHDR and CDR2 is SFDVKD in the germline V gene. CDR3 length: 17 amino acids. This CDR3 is CATSGIAGGTRKETQYF. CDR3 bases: TGTGCCACCAGTGGAATAGCAGGGGGGACTAGAAAAGAGACCCAGTACTTC.

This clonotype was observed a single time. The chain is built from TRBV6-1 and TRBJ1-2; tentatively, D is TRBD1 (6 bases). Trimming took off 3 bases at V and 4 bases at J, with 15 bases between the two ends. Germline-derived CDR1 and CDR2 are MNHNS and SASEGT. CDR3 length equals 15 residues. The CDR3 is CASSEYREAPYGYTF. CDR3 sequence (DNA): TGTGCCAGCAGTGAGTACAGGGAGGCCCCCTATGGCTACACCTTC.

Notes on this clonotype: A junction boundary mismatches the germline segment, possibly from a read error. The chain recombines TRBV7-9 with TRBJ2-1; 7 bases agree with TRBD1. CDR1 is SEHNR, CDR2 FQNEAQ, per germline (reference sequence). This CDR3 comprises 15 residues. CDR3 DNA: TGTACCAGCAGCTCCAAGGGGGCCTTCCCCTATGAGCAGTTCTTC. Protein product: CTSSSKGAFPYEQFF.

This CDR3 is CASSPPSTDTQYF. CDR3 DNA: TGTGCCAGCAGCCCCCCCTCCACAGATACGCAGTATTTT. This chain joins TRBV7-3 and TRBJ2-3; D not resolved. Trimming cost V 5 bases and J 2 bases, with 8 bases left between them. This CDR3 has 13 residues. The germline V gene has CDR1 SGHTA and CDR2 FQGTGA.

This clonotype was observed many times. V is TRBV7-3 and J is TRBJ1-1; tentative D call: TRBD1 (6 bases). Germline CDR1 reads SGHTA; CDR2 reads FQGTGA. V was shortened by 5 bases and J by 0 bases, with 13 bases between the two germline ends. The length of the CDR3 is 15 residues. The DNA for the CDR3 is TGTGCCAGCAGCCCACAGGGAGGGATGAACACTGAAGCTTTCTTT. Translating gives CASSPQGGMNTEAFF.

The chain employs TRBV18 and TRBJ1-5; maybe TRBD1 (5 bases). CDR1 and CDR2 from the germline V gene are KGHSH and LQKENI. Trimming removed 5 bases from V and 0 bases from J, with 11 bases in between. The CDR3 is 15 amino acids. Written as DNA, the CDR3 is TGTGCCAGCTCAGTTGACAGAGATAGCAATCAGCCCCAGCATTTT. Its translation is CASSVDRDSNQPQHF.

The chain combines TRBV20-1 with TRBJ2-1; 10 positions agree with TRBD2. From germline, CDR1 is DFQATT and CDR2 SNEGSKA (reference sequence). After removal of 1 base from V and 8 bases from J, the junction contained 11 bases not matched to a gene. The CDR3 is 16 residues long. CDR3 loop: CSARAILAGAAYEQFF. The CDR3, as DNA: TGCAGTGCTAGAGCGATCCTAGCGGGAGCCGCCTATGAGCAGTTCTTC.

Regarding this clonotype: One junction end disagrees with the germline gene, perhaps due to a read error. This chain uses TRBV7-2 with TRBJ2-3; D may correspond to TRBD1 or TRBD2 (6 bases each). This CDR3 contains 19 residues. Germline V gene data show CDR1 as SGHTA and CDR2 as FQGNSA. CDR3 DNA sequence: TGTGCCAGCAGACAAATTAGGGGGAAGTTGGCGGGGACCGAAGATACGCAATATTTT. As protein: CASRQIRGKLAGTEDTQYF.